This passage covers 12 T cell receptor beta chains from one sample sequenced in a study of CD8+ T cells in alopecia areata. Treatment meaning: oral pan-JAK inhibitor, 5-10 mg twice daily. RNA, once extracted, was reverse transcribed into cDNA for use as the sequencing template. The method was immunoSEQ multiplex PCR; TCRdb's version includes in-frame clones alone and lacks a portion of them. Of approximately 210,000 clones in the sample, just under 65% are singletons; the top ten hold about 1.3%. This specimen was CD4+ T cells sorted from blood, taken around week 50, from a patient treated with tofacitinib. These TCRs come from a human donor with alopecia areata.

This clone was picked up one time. In DNA, the CDR3 is TGTGCCTGGAGAGTAAGAGGACAGGGGACCACTGAAGCTTTCTTT. Its protein product is CAWRVRGQGTTEAFF. The V gene is TRBV30, the J gene TRBJ1-1; TRBD1 matches 9 bases. J lost 4 bases, V lost 3 bases, and 9 bases had no gene match. Germline assignment: CDR1 GTSNPN and CDR2 SVGIG (reference sequence). This CDR3 is 15 amino acids long.

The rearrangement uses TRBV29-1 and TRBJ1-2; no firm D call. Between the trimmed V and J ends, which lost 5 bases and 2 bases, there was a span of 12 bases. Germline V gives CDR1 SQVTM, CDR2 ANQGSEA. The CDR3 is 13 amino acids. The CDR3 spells CSVRSSSNYGYTF. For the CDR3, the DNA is TGCAGCGTTCGGTCCAGCTCAAACTATGGCTACACCTTC.

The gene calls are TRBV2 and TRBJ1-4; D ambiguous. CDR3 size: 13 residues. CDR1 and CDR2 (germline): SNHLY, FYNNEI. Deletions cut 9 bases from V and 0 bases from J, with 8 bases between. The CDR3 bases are TGTGCCAGTCTGAGGTCAACTAATGAAAAACTGTTTTTT. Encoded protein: CASLRSTNEKLFF.

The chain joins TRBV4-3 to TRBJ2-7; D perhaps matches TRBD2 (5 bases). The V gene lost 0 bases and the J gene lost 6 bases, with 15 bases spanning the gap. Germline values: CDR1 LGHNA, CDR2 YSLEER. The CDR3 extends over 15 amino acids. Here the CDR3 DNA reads TGCGCCAGCAGCCAAGACGGCGGGCTGTCGGGCGAGCAGTACTTC. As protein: CASSQDGGLSGEQYF.

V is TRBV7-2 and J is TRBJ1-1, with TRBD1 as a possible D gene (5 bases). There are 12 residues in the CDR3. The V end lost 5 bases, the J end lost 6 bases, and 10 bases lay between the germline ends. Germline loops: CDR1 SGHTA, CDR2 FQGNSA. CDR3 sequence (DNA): TGTGCCAGCAGCCACTGGGGGGCTGAAGCTTTCTTT. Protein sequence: CASSHWGAEAFF.

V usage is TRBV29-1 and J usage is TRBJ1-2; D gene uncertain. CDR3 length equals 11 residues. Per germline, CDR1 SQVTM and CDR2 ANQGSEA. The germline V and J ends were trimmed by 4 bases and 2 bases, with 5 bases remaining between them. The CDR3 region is CSVARNYGYTF. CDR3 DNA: TGCAGCGTTGCGAGAAACTATGGCTACACCTTC.

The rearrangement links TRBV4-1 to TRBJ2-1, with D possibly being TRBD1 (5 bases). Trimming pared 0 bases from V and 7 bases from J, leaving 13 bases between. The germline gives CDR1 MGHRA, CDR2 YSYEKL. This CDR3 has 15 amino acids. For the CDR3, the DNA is TGCGCCAGCAGCCAAGACCAGGGCTTCATAAATGAGCAGTTCTTC. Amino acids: CASSQDQGFINEQFF.

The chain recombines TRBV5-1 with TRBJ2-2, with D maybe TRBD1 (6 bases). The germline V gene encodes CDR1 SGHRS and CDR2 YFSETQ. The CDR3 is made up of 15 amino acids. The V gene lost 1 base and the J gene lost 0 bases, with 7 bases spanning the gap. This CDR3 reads CASSLQGTNTGELFF. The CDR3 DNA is TGCGCCAGCAGCTTGCAGGGGACGAACACCGGGGAGCTGTTTTTT.

The CDR3 spells CASRNYEETQYF. The CDR3 region has the DNA TGTGCCAGCAGGAATTACGAAGAGACCCAGTACTTC. The rearrangement links TRBV11-2 to TRBJ2-5; D gene uncertain. Trimming stripped 6 bases from V and 3 bases from J, with 8 bases between. Germline values: CDR1 SGHAT, CDR2 FQNNGV. The CDR3 extends over 12 amino acids.

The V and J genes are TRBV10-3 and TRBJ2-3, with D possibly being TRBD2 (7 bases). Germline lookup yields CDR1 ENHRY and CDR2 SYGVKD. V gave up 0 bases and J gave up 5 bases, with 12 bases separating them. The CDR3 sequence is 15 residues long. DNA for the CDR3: TGTGCCATCAGTGAGTCGAGGGGGGGGCAAGATACGCAGTATTTT. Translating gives CAISESRGGQDTQYF.

The CDR3 region is CSARASGALFF. CDR3 nucleotides: TGCAGTGCTAGAGCGAGTGGTGCCTTGTTCTTC. The V call is TRBV20-1, the J call TRBJ2-1; no firm D call. From germline, CDR1 is DFQATT and CDR2 SNEGSKA (reference sequence). The ends were cut back, 1 base at V and 15 bases at J, with 13 bases in the middle. The CDR3 has 11 residues.

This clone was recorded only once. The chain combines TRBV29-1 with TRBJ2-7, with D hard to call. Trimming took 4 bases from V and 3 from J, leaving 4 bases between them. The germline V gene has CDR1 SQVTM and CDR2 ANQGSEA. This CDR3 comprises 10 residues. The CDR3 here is CSVANYEQYF. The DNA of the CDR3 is TGCAGCGTTGCTAACTACGAGCAGTACTTC.